This T cell receptor beta chain was captured by sequencing in a study of beta chain features in type 1 diabetes. This CDR3 is built from 13 residues. The V gene lost 3 bases and the J gene lost 7 bases, with 11 bases spanning the gap. Germline V lookup: CDR1 SGHDN, CDR2 FVKESK. The whole isolated RNA underwent reverse transcription, so sequencing captured expressed TCRB transcripts. Measured with immunoSEQ multiplex PCR; TCRdb has only the in-frame clones, and not every one. The sample carries fewer than 500,000 clones, 11% to 15% recorded once. The sequencing sample was made of naive CD4+ T cells from blood. This receptor was taken from a man aged 25 to 40 in good health. This chain connects TRBV14 to TRBJ2-3; D unclear. CDR3 in DNA: TGTGCCAGCAGCCAGGGGTATACTCATACGCAGTATTTT. Residues: CASSQGYTHTQYF.